These 9 T cell receptor beta chains came from one sample sequenced in a study of cytomegalovirus exposure and HLA in healthy donors (TCRdb year 2017). The method behind the library was the immunoSEQ multiplex PCR assay. For the multiplex PCR, a mixture combining 60 forward primers for TCR Vbeta segments and 13 reverse primers for TCR Jbeta segments was used. TCRdb re-hosts the immuneACCESS table, in-frame sequences only. Its copies lack some clones; in the studies checked, an unresolved V gene accounts for under half of them, and the cause for the rest is not known. The sample includes about 200,000 clones, with 60% to 85% observed a single time. 1.5% of the sample is taken by the ten largest. Specimen: PBMCs. These receptors were obtained from a girl between 10 and 17 years old in good health and CMV-seropositive.

CDR3 protein: CASTEQDGNTIYF. The CDR3 DNA sequence: TGCGCCAGTACCGAACAGGACGGAAACACCATATATTTT. V usage is TRBV5-1 and J usage is TRBJ1-3; possibly TRBD1 for D (5 bases). The CDR3 is 13 residues long. CDR1 SGHRS and CDR2 YFSETQ come from the germline V gene. V was shortened by 8 bases and J by 4 bases, with 13 bases between the two germline ends.

The rearrangement uses TRBV11-2 and TRBJ1-5; TRBD1 matches at 9 bases. Germline V gene data show CDR1 as SGHAT and CDR2 as FQNNGV. The ends lost 5 bases at V and 5 bases at J; junction bases unmatched: 16. The CDR3 runs to 18 residues. The CDR3 sequence: CASSRTPRGTGSDQPQHF. The CDR3 coding sequence is TGTGCCAGCAGCCGCACACCTCGAGGGACAGGGTCGGATCAGCCCCAGCATTTT.

The V gene is TRBV4-1, the J gene TRBJ1-1; D unclear. CDR3 length: 17 amino acids. Germline V gene sequence: CDR1 MGHRA, CDR2 YSYEKL. Deletions cut 4 bases from V and 1 base from J, with 19 bases between. This chain's CDR3 is CASSREGKLQENTEAFF. CDR3 DNA sequence: TGCGCCAGCAGCCGAGAAGGAAAACTTCAGGAGAACACTGAAGCTTTCTTT.

This clone was seen a few times. The V and J genes are TRBV4-2 and TRBJ2-6, with D possibly matching TRBD2 (5 bases). Germline V gene sequence: CDR1 LGHNA, CDR2 YNFKEQ. V was shortened by 4 bases and J by 1 base, with 8 bases between the two germline ends. The CDR3 covers 15 residues. This chain's CDR3 is CASSPSGSGANVLTF. DNA of the CDR3: TGTGCCAGCAGCCCCTCGGGGTCTGGGGCCAACGTCCTGACTTTC.

V is TRBV14 and J is TRBJ2-1; possible D gene TRBD2, 7 bases. Per the germline V gene, CDR1 is SGHDN and CDR2 is FVKESK. The CDR3 consists of 15 residues. Trimming pared 1 base from V and 4 bases from J, leaving 11 bases between. The CDR3 DNA reads as TGTGCCAGCAGCCAAGTAAAGGGGGGGTACAATGAGCAGTTCTTC. It is translated as CASSQVKGGYNEQFF.

This clone appeared a single time. The chain joins TRBV5-6 to TRBJ2-2; the D gene is possibly TRBD1 (7 bases). Germline assignment: CDR1 SGHDT and CDR2 YYEEEE. The CDR3 loop spans 15 amino acids. The V end was cut by 4 bases, the J end by 0 bases, with 10 bases between. The CDR3 DNA sequence: TGTGCCAGCAGCCGGGGGACAGCGAACACCGGGGAGCTGTTTTTT. Encoded protein: CASSRGTANTGELFF.

The chain joins TRBV7-2 to TRBJ1-2; no clear D gene. Germline CDR1 and CDR2: SGHTA and FQGNSA. V lost 5 bases and J lost 6, with 13 bases in between. CDR3 length: 13 amino acids. DNA for the CDR3: TGTGCCAGCAGCACCCGGGGAAGCGATGGCTACACCTTC. Translation gives CASSTRGSDGYTF.

V is TRBV14 and J is TRBJ2-3; the match to TRBD2 covers 9 bases. V was clipped by 4 bases and J by 11 bases; unmatched bases: 13. Germline V lookup: CDR1 SGHDN, CDR2 FVKESK. This CDR3 spans 15 amino acids. In DNA form, the CDR3 reads TGTGCCAGCAGCCCCCTAGCGGGGCCTCCCGGGGAGCAGTATTTT. This translates into CASSPLAGPPGEQYF. The entire variable domain, with the rest obtained from reference TRBV14 and TRBJ2-3, is as follows: EAGVTQFPSHSVIEKGQTVTLRCDPISGHDNLYWYRRVMGKEIKFLLHFVKESKQDESGMPNNRFLAERTGGTYSTLKVQPAELEDSGVYFCASSPLAGPPGEQYFGPGTRLTVL.

V is TRBV4-1 and J is TRBJ2-5; TRBD2 is a possible D gene (5 bases). Trimming stripped 5 bases from V and 1 base from J, with 14 bases between. The CDR3 has 15 residues. Germline assignment: CDR1 MGHRA and CDR2 YSYEKL. For the CDR3, the DNA is TGCGCCAGCAGCTTAGAGGGTACGATCCAAGAGACCCAGTACTTC. It encodes CASSLEGTIQETQYF.